What follows are 26 T cell receptor beta chains derived from one specimen sequenced in a study of cytomegalovirus exposure and HLA in healthy donors. In the PCR, 60 Vbeta and 13 Jbeta primers were used. Here immunoSEQ multiplex PCR was the method, and the copy in TCRdb shows in-frame clones only, minus some. Altogether some 200,000 clones are present, less than 85% being singletons, with the ten largest covering approximately 1.5%. The sample comprised PBMCs. These receptors came from a girl between 10 and 17 years old in good health and CMV-seropositive.

The V call is TRBV2, the J call TRBJ1-5, with 7 bases aligning to TRBD1. J was trimmed by 4 bases and V by 6 bases; bases with no gene match: 9. The CDR3 totals 15 residues. CDR1 SNHLY and CDR2 FYNNEI come from the germline V gene. CDR3 nucleotide sequence: TGTGCCAGCAGAATCGACAGGGATCGGAATCAGCCCCAGCATTTT. This codes for CASRIDRDRNQPQHF.

J is TRBJ1-1 and V is TRBV27; no clear D gene. Germline V CDR1 and CDR2: MNHEY, SMNVEV (reference sequence). V was cut by 4 bases and J by 7 bases, with 7 bases left in between. This CDR3 has 11 residues. The CDR3 sequence is CASSYGGEAFF. The CDR3 coding sequence is TGTGCCAGCAGTTATGGCGGTGAAGCTTTCTTT.

V and J are TRBV7-2 and TRBJ1-1; D gene uncertain. The length of the CDR3 is 12 residues. Germline lookup yields CDR1 SGHTA and CDR2 FQGNSA. The V gene lost 1 base and the J gene lost 7 bases, with 7 bases spanning the gap. The CDR3 spells CASSLETGEAFF. CDR3 sequence (DNA): TGTGCCAGCAGCTTAGAAACCGGTGAAGCTTTCTTT.

This clone was recorded a few times. This chain links TRBV4-3 with TRBJ2-7; TRBD1 agrees at 8 bases. Trimming at V came to 4 bases and at J to 4 bases, leaving 3 bases not matched to a gene. Germline V gene data show CDR1 as LGHNA and CDR2 as YSLEER. CDR3 length equals 13 residues. Here the CDR3 DNA reads TGCGCCAGCAGCCCGGACAGGGCTTACGAGCAGTACTTC. It codes for CASSPDRAYEQYF.

V gene TRBV27 combines with J gene TRBJ2-7, with TRBD1 matching over 9 bases. Germline V gives CDR1 MNHEY, CDR2 SMNVEV (reference sequence). CDR3 length: 15 amino acids. V shed 4 bases and J 0 bases; nucleotides not matched to a gene: 4. The DNA for the CDR3 is TGTGCCAGCAGTTACATGGACAGGGGCTCCTACGAGCAGTACTTC. This codes for CASSYMDRGSYEQYF.

The chain employs TRBV2 and TRBJ2-4, with D possibly TRBD1 on 6 matching bases. The germline V and J ends were trimmed by 8 bases and 2 bases, with 22 bases remaining between them. The CDR3 spans 17 residues. Germline V gene data show CDR1 as SNHLY and CDR2 as FYNNEI. CDR3 region: CASRILSAGVTKNIQYF. CDR3 DNA sequence: TGTGCCAGCCGTATACTGAGTGCAGGGGTGACCAAAAACATTCAGTACTTC.

This clone has a single count. V is TRBV6-1 and J is TRBJ1-6; D gene uncertain. The germline CDR1 and CDR2 sequences are MNHNS and SASEGT. The CDR3 is 14 amino acids. Trimming removed 5 bases at V and 9 bases at J, with 14 bases between. The CDR3 bases are TGTGCCAGCAGTCCGGGATCCAAACGTTCACCCCTCCACTTT. This sequence encodes CASSPGSKRSPLHF.

V is TRBV6-5 and J is TRBJ2-5, with 8 positions matching TRBD2. The J call may be faulty, since TRBJ2-7 better matches the DNA end. Germline V gene sequence: CDR1 MNHEY, CDR2 SVGAGI. The CDR3 sequence is 14 residues long. Written as DNA, the CDR3 is TGTGCCAGCACCAGCGGGGGTCCCTCCTACGAGCAGTACTTC. It specifies CASTSGGPSYEQYF.

In its sample, this clone was seen once. The V call is TRBV4-2, the J call TRBJ2-4, with D possibly being TRBD1 (5 bases). Germline values: CDR1 LGHNA, CDR2 YNFKEQ. This CDR3 has 16 amino acids. Trimming left V 0 bases short and J 8 bases short, with 17 bases between. In DNA, the CDR3 is TGTGCCAGCAGCCAAGAGCAAGGACAAAAGTGGTACATTCAGTACTTC. Its protein is CASSQEQGQKWYIQYF.

The V and J genes are TRBV4-1 and TRBJ1-4; unclear D gene. V was trimmed by 2 bases and J by 0 bases, leaving 7 bases between them. The V gene's germline CDR1 is MGHRA and CDR2 YSYEKL. The CDR3 runs 15 residues. CDR3 nucleotide sequence: TGCGCCAGCAGCCAACCGTATACAACTAATGAAAAACTGTTTTTT. Amino acid sequence: CASSQPYTTNEKLFF.

The chain couples TRBV23-1 to TRBJ1-2; TRBD1 is a possible D gene (5 bases). TRBV23-1 is placed among ORFs of uncertain function. The CDR3 length is 15 residues. The V and J ends lost 0 bases and 8 bases respectively, with 16 bases between them. DNA of the CDR3: TGCGCCAGCAGTCAATCTCGGACACCCTCGTGGGGCTACACCTTC. This translates into CASSQSRTPSWGYTF.

This chain connects TRBV30 to TRBJ2-6; 8 bases are shared with TRBD1. V lost 2 bases, J lost 1 base, and 7 bases stayed unmatched. Germline V gene sequence: CDR1 GTSNPN, CDR2 SVGIG (reference sequence). The CDR3 is made up of 17 amino acids. In DNA form, the CDR3 reads TGTGCCTGGAGTCTTCGACAGGGGATTTCTGGGGCCAACGTCCTGACTTTC. Residues: CAWSLRQGISGANVLTF.

This clone was counted only a few times. This chain connects TRBV15 to TRBJ2-7; TRBD1 matches 8 bases. Germline V gene data show CDR1 as LNHNV and CDR2 as YYDKDF (reference sequence). This CDR3 comprises 15 residues. V was clipped by 0 bases and J by 6 bases; unmatched bases: 7. This chain's CDR3 is CATSRDRAGGGEQYF. CDR3 in DNA: TGTGCCACCAGCAGAGATCGGGCAGGGGGCGGCGAGCAGTACTTC.

The chain has TRBV21-1 and TRBJ1-5; no DNA check was done on the table's D call, TRBD1. TRBV21-1 is a pseudogene locus. The length of the CDR3 is 16 residues. CDR3: CASSKELGSGGQPQHF. The CDR3 DNA reads as TGTGCCAGCAGCAAGGAATTAGGGTCAGGGGGTCAGCCCCAGCATTTT.

This chain uses TRBV27 with TRBJ2-7; possibly TRBD2 for D (6 bases). CDR3 size: 14 residues. The V gene lost 3 bases and the J gene lost 5 bases, with 14 bases spanning the gap. Germline-derived CDR1 and CDR2 are MNHEY and SMNVEV (reference sequence). The CDR3 protein is CASSLRRGQDEQYF. For the CDR3, the DNA is TGTGCCAGCAGTTTGCGGAGGGGCCAGGACGAGCAGTACTTC.

The chain links TRBV29-1 to TRBJ1-1, with D unclear. Trimming stripped 6 bases from V and 14 bases from J, with 22 bases between. Germline loops: CDR1 SQVTM, CDR2 ANQGSEA. This CDR3 is 12 amino acids long. DNA for the CDR3: TGCAGCGTCGCAGCGAATGGGAGGGAGTTATTCTTT. This translates into CSVAANGRELFF.

To note about this clone: The identical CDR3 is also encoded by other nucleotide sequences in the sample. J is TRBJ2-5 and V is TRBV5-1; 7 bases map to TRBD2. The CDR3 runs 14 residues. The germline V gene encodes CDR1 SGHRS and CDR2 YFSETQ. Trimming took 4 bases from V and 1 from J; bases not matched to a gene: 4. The CDR3 coding sequence is TGCGCCAGCAGCCTGGGGGGGGTCCAAGAGACCCAGTACTTC. Translating it yields CASSLGGVQETQYF. Combining the CDR3 with reference TRBV5-1 and TRBJ2-5 gives the whole variable domain KAGVTQTPRYLIKTRGQQVTLSCSPISGHRSVSWYQQTPGQGLQFLFEYFSETQRNKGNFPGRFSGRQFSNSRSEMNVSTLELGDSALYLCASSLGGVQETQYFGPGTRLLVL.

The CDR3 is CASSPRTGEYGYTF. The CDR3 DNA is TGTGCCAGCAGCCCCCGGACAGGGGAATATGGCTACACCTTC. This chain connects TRBV9 to TRBJ1-2, with 9 bases lining up with TRBD1. CDR3 length: 14 residues. The V gene's germline CDR1 is SGDLS and CDR2 YYNGEE. After removal of 4 bases from V and 5 bases from J, the junction contained 6 bases not matched to a gene.

This clone has more than one count but fewer than ten. This chain links TRBV11-3 with TRBJ1-6; TRBD1 aligns across 9 bases. Germline loops: CDR1 SGHNT, CDR2 YENEEA. V was pared by 0 bases and J by 6 bases, with 3 bases of the junction left unmatched. CDR3 length: 16 amino acids. The CDR3 here is CASSLEVGQGNSPLHF. In nucleotides, the CDR3 is TGTGCCAGCAGCTTAGAGGTGGGACAGGGTAATTCACCCCTCCACTTT.

This chain links TRBV6-5 with TRBJ1-2; no clear D gene. Germline CDR1 is MNHEY and CDR2 is SVGAGI. The CDR3 is made up of 13 amino acids. V was pared by 7 bases and J by 6 bases, with 15 bases between. CDR3 DNA sequence: TGTGCCAGCACCCTGGGAGGGATTAATGGCTACACCTTC. Its protein is CASTLGGINGYTF.

As to this clone: The junction departs from the called germline gene at one end, perhaps through a read error. The chain joins TRBV9 to TRBJ1-2, with 8 bases aligning to TRBD1. The germline V gene encodes CDR1 SGDLS and CDR2 YYNGEE. The CDR3 is made up of 16 amino acids. The CDR3 reads CASGVSGTGLPYGYTF. For the CDR3, the DNA is TGTGCCAGCGGCGTCTCCGGGACAGGCCTTCCCTATGGCTACACCTTC.

The chain joins TRBV18 to TRBJ2-5; 10 bases map to TRBD1. Trimming took 6 bases from V and 2 from J; bases not matched to a gene: 15. The CDR3 has 18 amino acids. Germline assignment: CDR1 KGHSH and CDR2 LQKENI. This chain's CDR3 is CASSRGQGNGGGQETQYF. The CDR3 coding sequence is TGTGCCAGCTCCCGGGGACAGGGGAACGGCGGGGGTCAAGAGACCCAGTACTTC.

This chain uses TRBV4-3 with TRBJ2-3; the D gene is possibly TRBD1 (5 bases). With 0 bases removed from V and 14 bases from J, the gap between germline ends came to 15 bases. Germline CDR1 reads LGHNA; CDR2 reads YSLEER. The CDR3 covers 13 residues. The CDR3 region has the DNA TGCGCCAGCAGCCAAGATCGTAAGACAGTGCCGTATTTT. This sequence encodes CASSQDRKTVPYF.

This chain joins TRBV11-3 and TRBJ1-2; maybe TRBD1 (5 bases). V was pared by 0 bases and J by 7 bases, with 15 bases between. In germline, CDR1 is SGHNT, CDR2 YENEEA. CDR3 length: 15 amino acids. The CDR3 nucleotides read TGTGCCAGCAGCTTAGAGCGGGGCAGGGTCTCTGGCTACACCTTC. Protein: CASSLERGRVSGYTF.

This rearrangement joins TRBV11-3 to TRBJ2-1; possible D gene TRBD2, 6 bases. CDR1 SGHNT and CDR2 YENEEA come from the germline V gene. This CDR3 spans 15 amino acids. V dropped 2 bases and J dropped 0 bases, with 8 bases sitting between them. The CDR3 spells CASSLRGSSYNEQFF. The CDR3, as DNA: TGTGCCAGCAGCTTACGGGGGAGCTCCTACAATGAGCAGTTCTTC.

This chain links TRBV5-4 with TRBJ2-5, with no clear D. Germline CDR1 is SGHNT and CDR2 is YYREEE (reference sequence). V was pared by 2 bases and J by 2 bases, with 10 bases between. CDR3 length: 14 amino acids. This CDR3 is CASSFLDGQETQYF. CDR3 DNA: TGTGCCAGCAGCTTCCTAGACGGACAAGAGACCCAGTACTTC.